The 18 T cell receptor beta chains below were found in one sample sequenced in a study of blood T cell repertoires in COVID-19. Clones were read by immunoSEQ multiplex PCR, and TCRdb kept only the in-frame ones, dropping some. The data hold 350,000 to 450,000 clones, with about nine tenths observed a single time. Sequencing was performed on PBMCs or T cells enriched from blood (not recorded which). These receptors all come from a woman aged 25-40 years who had recovered from COVID-19.

The chain joins TRBV18 to TRBJ1-3; 8 bases line up with TRBD1. The junction had 5 bases not matched to a gene; V was cut back by 4 bases and J by 3 bases. Per germline, CDR1 KGHSH and CDR2 LQKENI. The CDR3 is 15 residues long. The chain's CDR3 is CASSLATGDGNTIYF. CDR3 nucleotide sequence: TGTGCCAGCTCACTGGCGACAGGGGATGGAAACACCATATATTTT.

The chain combines TRBV28 with TRBJ1-4, with 7 bases fitting TRBD1. The germline gives CDR1 MDHEN, CDR2 SYDVKM. Trimming removed 6 bases from V and 14 bases from J; junction bases left unmatched: 12. The length of the CDR3 is 13 residues. The CDR3 DNA sequence: TGTGCCAGCAGAGCAAACGGACAGGACCGTCTGTTTTTT. Translation: CASRANGQDRLFF.

This chain uses TRBV2 with TRBJ2-1, with 11 bases lining up with TRBD2. The V and J ends lost 7 bases and 2 bases, in that order; junction bases with no gene match: 13. There are 18 residues in the CDR3. Germline V gives CDR1 SNHLY, CDR2 FYNNEI. In DNA, the CDR3 is TGTGCCAGCACCGGTTTACTAGCGGGAGAAGTAGCCTACAATGAGCAGTTCTTC. Translation gives CASTGLLAGEVAYNEQFF.

This clone has ten or more counts. The chain is built from TRBV28 and TRBJ2-7; 10 nucleotides agree with TRBD1. Germline trimming cut 4 bases from V and 2 bases from J; bases unmatched to any gene: 8. This CDR3 comprises 16 residues. Germline V gene lookup returns CDR1 MDHEN and CDR2 SYDVKM. The CDR3 DNA is TGTGCCAGCAGTTGGAGACCGGGACAGGGGACCTACGAGCAGTACTTC. This sequence encodes CASSWRPGQGTYEQYF. Using reference TRBV28 and TRBJ2-7 for the parts outside the CDR3, the full variable domain is DVKVTQSSRYLVKRTGEKVFLECVQDMDHENMFWYRQDPGLGLRLIYFSYDVKMKEKGDIPEGYSVSREKKERFSLILESASTNQTSMYLCASSWRPGQGTYEQYFGPGTRLTVT.

The chain couples TRBV4-2 to TRBJ2-7; TRBD2 matches at 12 bases. Germline CDR1 is LGHNA and CDR2 is YNFKEQ. CDR3 size: 15 residues. The junction had 2 bases not matched to a gene; V was cut back by 1 base and J by 4 bases. The CDR3 sequence: CASSQGTSGEYEQYF. CDR3 bases: TGTGCCAGCAGCCAAGGGACTAGCGGGGAATACGAGCAGTACTTC.

This sequence joins TRBV6-5 and TRBJ2-7; tentative D call: TRBD2 (6 bases). Per the germline V gene, CDR1 is MNHEY and CDR2 is SVGAGI. This CDR3 spans 13 amino acids. V gave up 7 bases and J gave up 1 base, with 11 bases separating them. The CDR3: CASMRGPSYEQYF. The CDR3 coding sequence is TGTGCCAGCATGCGGGGTCCATCCTACGAGCAGTACTTC.

The chain uses TRBV5-1 and TRBJ2-4, with 8 bases identical to TRBD1. Germline V CDR1 and CDR2: SGHRS, YFSETQ. J lost 9 bases, V lost 2 bases, and 10 bases had no gene match. The CDR3 is 15 amino acids. The CDR3 DNA reads TGCGCCAGCAGCTTACGACAGGGGAGTCCGGCCATTCAGTACTTC. It encodes CASSLRQGSPAIQYF.

This chain links TRBV5-1 with TRBJ1-1, with D tentatively TRBD1 (6 bases). There are 17 residues in the CDR3. Trimming removed 0 bases at V and 0 bases at J, with 15 bases between. Per germline, CDR1 SGHRS and CDR2 YFSETQ. In DNA, the CDR3 is TGCGCCAGCAGCTTGGGGTTACCGGGACAACTGAACACTGAAGCTTTCTTT. This codes for CASSLGLPGQLNTEAFF.

V and J are TRBV3-1 (or the pseudogene TRBV3-2) and TRBJ1-1; the D is unclear. The germline V and J ends were trimmed by 0 bases and 4 bases, with 9 bases remaining between them. The CDR3 is made up of 14 amino acids. CDR1 and CDR2 (germline): LGHDT, YNNKEL (reference sequence). This CDR3 reads CASSQDSGSTEAFF. In DNA form, the CDR3 reads TGTGCCAGCAGCCAAGACTCGGGGAGCACTGAAGCTTTCTTT.

The J gene is TRBJ1-5, the V gene TRBV30; the match to TRBD1 covers 8 bases. After removal of 5 bases from V and 4 bases from J, the junction contained 10 bases not matched to a gene. The germline CDR1 and CDR2 sequences are GTSNPN and SVGIG (reference sequence). The CDR3 contains 15 residues. CDR3 protein: CAWAKPTGENQPQHF. CDR3 nucleotide sequence: TGTGCCTGGGCCAAACCGACAGGGGAGAATCAGCCCCAGCATTTT.

This clone is a singleton in its sample. This chain links TRBV4-1 with TRBJ2-7; a possible D gene is TRBD1 (6 bases). Germline V gene data show CDR1 as MGHRA and CDR2 as YSYEKL. The CDR3 contains 16 residues. V was shortened by 2 bases and J by 0 bases, with 14 bases between the two germline ends. CDR3 region: CASSQLMTGSSYEQYF. The DNA for the CDR3 is TGCGCCAGCAGCCAACTTATGACAGGTAGCTCCTACGAGCAGTACTTC.

Of note for this clone: The identical CDR3 is also encoded by other nucleotide sequences in the sample. The rearrangement links TRBV5-1 to TRBJ2-1; D is possibly TRBD2 (5 bases). Trimming stripped 5 bases from V and 7 bases from J, with 7 bases between. Germline CDR1 SGHRS, CDR2 YFSETQ. This CDR3 is built from 11 residues. The CDR3 region is CASRTGNEQFF. In nucleotides, the CDR3 is TGCGCCAGCAGAACGGGGAATGAGCAGTTCTTC.

The CDR3 reads CATSREDTDTQYF. The CDR3 DNA reads TGTGCCACCAGCAGGGAGGACACAGATACGCAGTATTTT. The genes are TRBV15 and TRBJ2-3; possibly TRBD2 for D (5 bases). V lost 3 bases to trimming and J lost 2 bases, with 6 bases between them. This CDR3 contains 13 residues. Germline-derived CDR1 and CDR2 are LNHNV and YYDKDF (reference sequence).

The chain recombines TRBV5-1 with TRBJ1-2; 11 positions match TRBD1. Germline lookup yields CDR1 SGHRS and CDR2 YFSETQ. CDR3 length: 14 residues. Trimming removed 4 bases from V and 6 bases from J; junction bases left unmatched: 5. In DNA form, the CDR3 reads TGCGCCAGCAGCCCGGACAGGGGGCTTGATGGCTACACCTTC. This encodes CASSPDRGLDGYTF.

V is TRBV9 and J is TRBJ2-3, with 8 bases matching TRBD2. The CDR3 has 15 residues. Germline V gene sequence: CDR1 SGDLS, CDR2 YYNGEE. The J segment lost 5 bases and the V segment lost 0 bases, leaving 5 bases of the junction unmatched. The CDR3: CASSVAGGAGDTQYF. The CDR3 DNA sequence: TGTGCCAGCAGCGTAGCGGGGGGGGCTGGAGATACGCAGTATTTT.

This clone was seen once. The chain recombines TRBV18 with TRBJ1-3; 7 nucleotides match TRBD1. Losses at the gene ends were 2 bases for V and 0 bases for J; bases not matched to a gene: 7. In germline, CDR1 is KGHSH, CDR2 LQKENI. This CDR3 spans 17 amino acids. CDR3 residues: CASSPNRGSLSGNTIYF. The CDR3 DNA is TGTGCCAGCTCACCAAACAGGGGCTCCCTCTCTGGAAACACCATATATTTT.

The chain is built from TRBV5-1 and TRBJ1-1, with 9 bases identical to TRBD1. The CDR3 sequence is 14 residues long. V dropped 3 bases and J dropped 6; count of bases not matched to a gene: 6. Germline loops: CDR1 SGHRS, CDR2 YFSETQ. CDR3 bases: TGCGCCAGCAGCTCCGGGACAGGGTACCCTGAAGCTTTCTTT. It specifies CASSSGTGYPEAFF. The full variable domain, rest sourced from reference TRBV5-1 and TRBJ1-1, is KAGVTQTPRYLIKTRGQQVTLSCSPISGHRSVSWYQQTPGQGLQFLFEYFSETQRNKGNFPGRFSGRQFSNSRSEMNVSTLELGDSALYLCASSSGTGYPEAFFGQGTRLTVV.

The chain is built from TRBV5-1 and TRBJ2-5, with 10 bases matching TRBD1. Germline-derived CDR1 and CDR2 are SGHRS and YFSETQ. V gave up 4 bases and J gave up 5 bases; unmatched junction bases: 8. The CDR3 is 15 amino acids. Here the CDR3 reads CASSEDRGPGETQYF. In DNA form, the CDR3 reads TGCGCCAGCAGCGAAGACAGGGGGCCAGGGGAGACCCAGTACTTC.